Below, 6 T cell receptor beta chains from the same sample are listed, as sequenced in a study of cytomegalovirus exposure and HLA in healthy donors (TCRdb year 2017). Receptor libraries were prepared by the immunoSEQ multiplex PCR assay. The multiplex PCR relied on a mix of 60 forward primers for TCR Vbeta segments and 13 reverse primers for TCR Jbeta segments. TCRdb's version of the immuneACCESS table is confined to in-frame rearrangements and falls short of the full clone set. An unresolved V gene accounts for under half of the shortfall where checked; the remainder is of unknown origin. The sample includes 250,000 to 350,000 clones, with approximately 90% observed a single time. Of the sample, less than 4.5% falls within the top ten clones. The sequencing sample was made of PBMCs. These receptors were collected from a middle-aged man in good health and CMV-seropositive.

This clone was seen a single time. One junction end does not reproduce the germline sequence, and a read error may be involved. The V and J genes are TRBV7-9 and TRBJ1-2; 7 bases are shared with TRBD1. Per the germline V gene, CDR1 is SEHNR and CDR2 is FQNEAQ (reference sequence). The CDR3 contains 12 residues. CDR3: CSSSRTGGGYTF. In DNA form, the CDR3 reads TGTTCCAGCAGCCGGACAGGCGGTGGCTACACCTTC.

The CDR3 DNA reads TGTGCCAGCAGCGGACTAGCGGGATACCCGGATACGCAGTATTTT. It yields the protein CASSGLAGYPDTQYF. V gene TRBV25-1 combines with J gene TRBJ2-3; 12 bases agree with TRBD2. CDR1 and CDR2 (germline): MGHDK, SYGVNS. The CDR3 runs to 15 residues. V lost 6 bases, J lost 6 bases, and 7 bases stayed unmatched.

The chain recombines TRBV10-3 with TRBJ2-7; 14 bases match TRBD2. J was trimmed by 2 bases and V by 6 bases; bases with no gene match: 15. This CDR3 region has 19 residues. Germline V gene sequence: CDR1 ENHRY, CDR2 SYGVKD. CDR3 bases: TGTGCCATCAGCGGGACGACTAGCGGGGGGGATAGTGTGGCCTACGAGCAGTACTTC. Its protein product is CAISGTTSGGDSVAYEQYF.

This clone appeared once. The chain uses TRBV29-1 and TRBJ2-5; tentatively, D is TRBD1 (6 bases). Germline values: CDR1 SQVTM, CDR2 ANQGSEA. The CDR3 is 14 residues long. The V gene lost 5 bases and the J gene lost 11 bases, with 24 bases spanning the gap. The DNA of the CDR3 is TGCAGCGTTTCCCCAACCTCGGGACAAATCATGCAGTACTTC. Encoded protein: CSVSPTSGQIMQYF. Complete variable domain (other parts from reference TRBV29-1 and TRBJ2-5): SAVISQKPSRDICQRGTSLTIQCQVDSQVTMMFWYRQQPGQSLTLIATANQGSEATYESGFVIDKFPISRPNLTFSTLTVSNMSPEDSSIYLCSVSPTSGQIMQYFGPGTRLLVL.

The V call is TRBV4-2, the J call TRBJ2-1; 7 bases fit TRBD2. The CDR3 contains 16 residues. J gave up 8 bases and V 5 bases, and 15 bases lay outside the gene matches. Germline CDR1 LGHNA, CDR2 YNFKEQ. This chain's CDR3 is CASSGTGAGRGDEQFF. The CDR3 bases are TGTGCCAGCAGCGGAACGGGAGCGGGGAGGGGCGATGAGCAGTTCTTC.

This chain joins TRBV5-1 and TRBJ2-7; TRBD1 might be the D (6 bases). This CDR3 is built from 15 residues. The germline V and J ends were trimmed by 0 bases and 3 bases, with 13 bases remaining between them. Germline V CDR1 and CDR2: SGHRS, YFSETQ. CDR3 loop: CASSLGAGDGYEQYF. The CDR3 nucleotides are TGCGCCAGCAGCTTGGGGGCAGGGGACGGCTACGAGCAGTACTTC.